The 10 T cell receptor beta chains reported below all come from one sample, sequenced in a study of T cells in Graves' hyperthyroidism and ophthalmopathy. Regions amplified from RNA transcripts were the TCR beta CDR3 regions. TCR CDR3 underwent first-round RT-PCR with the HTBI primer set. In TCRdb, the multiplex PCR reads were re-called with MiXCR into one record per CDR3 protein. The table lists 350,000 or so distinct CDR3 sequences, 15% to 20% of them singletons. The specimen sequenced was blood. The receptors derive from a woman aged 50 to 60 with Graves' hyperthyroidism.

This clonotype was counted ten times or more. The V gene is TRBV12-3 or TRBV12-4, the J gene TRBJ2-1; 7 bases line up with TRBD2. V lost 4 bases, J lost 5 bases, and 11 bases stayed unmatched. The CDR3 has 16 amino acids. The CDR3 bases are TGTGCCAGCAGTTCGACCTATGCTGGGGGGGACAATGAGCAGTTCTTC. Its protein product is CASSSTYAGGDNEQFF.

The chain recombines TRBV30 with TRBJ2-1, with 8 bases identical to TRBD2. Germline V CDR1 and CDR2: GTSNPN, SVGIG (reference sequence). The CDR3 runs to 15 residues. The ends lost 2 bases at V and 2 bases at J; junction bases unmatched: 5. The CDR3 nucleotides read TGTGCCTGGAGTTCTTTCGGGGGGGCCTACAATGAGCAGTTCTTC. This sequence encodes CAWSSFGGAYNEQFF.

This clonotype was picked up a small number of times. This chain links TRBV4-1 with TRBJ2-2; 7 nucleotides agree with TRBD2. Germline lookup yields CDR1 MGHRA and CDR2 YSYEKL. Trimming cost V 8 bases and J 7 bases; bases outside gene matches: 7. The CDR3 is 13 residues long. The CDR3 loop reads CASGEGLGGELFF. The CDR3 DNA follows: TGCGCCAGCGGGGAGGGGCTCGGCGGGGAGCTGTTTTTT.

Many counts were recorded for this clonotype. This chain joins TRBV11-2 and TRBJ1-1, with unresolved D. This CDR3 contains 11 residues. Germline values: CDR1 SGHAT, CDR2 FQNNGV. The V end was cut by 5 bases, the J end by 7 bases, with 8 bases between. The CDR3 DNA is TGTGCCAGCAGCCGGACGGTTGAAGCTTTCTTT. Translation: CASSRTVEAFF.

The V gene is TRBV18, the J gene TRBJ2-2; D may be TRBD2 (5 bases). Looked up from germline, CDR1 is KGHSH and CDR2 is LQKENI. The CDR3 consists of 17 residues. V shed 2 bases and J shed 7 bases, with 20 bases lying between them. This CDR3 is CASSPSRGSGLVGELFF. The CDR3 bases are TGTGCCAGCTCACCATCACGGGGATCCGGTTTGGTCGGGGAGCTGTTTTTT. Supplemented by reference TRBV18 and TRBJ2-2, the full variable domain reads NAGVMQNPRHLVRRRGQEARLRCSPMKGHSHVYWYRQLPEEGLKFMVYLQKENIIDESGMPKERFSAEFPKEGPSILRIQQVVRGDSAAYFCASSPSRGSGLVGELFFGEGSRLTVL.

This clonotype has a count of ten or more. The chain carries TRBV11-2 and TRBJ2-3; a weak D match, TRBD2 (5 bases). Per the germline V gene, CDR1 is SGHAT and CDR2 is FQNNGV. The CDR3 sequence is 14 residues long. V lost 4 bases and J lost 5, with 13 bases in between. The CDR3 loop reads CASSSPAVGDTQYF. CDR3 DNA sequence: TGTGCCAGCAGCTCCCCAGCGGTGGGAGATACGCAGTATTTT.

Many counts were recorded for this clonotype. This chain links TRBV20-1 with TRBJ1-1; D unclear. Germline CDR1 DFQATT, CDR2 SNEGSKA (reference sequence). Trimming shortened V by 1 base and J by 3 bases, and 15 bases separated the two germline ends. The CDR3 has 15 residues. DNA for the CDR3: TGCAGTGCTAGAGCTTCAGGTGGCAGCTACACTGAAGCTTTCTTT. This translates into CSARASGGSYTEAFF.

This clonotype was recorded many times. The chain combines TRBV12-3 or TRBV12-4 with TRBJ1-3; D remains ambiguous. Trimming took off 3 bases at V and 2 bases at J, with 14 bases between the two ends. The CDR3 covers 16 residues. The DNA of the CDR3 is TGTGCCAGCAGTTTTCTCCCAGCCGACGCTGGAAACACCATATATTTT. Its translation is CASSFLPADAGNTIYF.

The gene calls are TRBV10-3 and TRBJ1-1, with D perhaps TRBD1 (5 bases). Germline V gene sequence: CDR1 ENHRY, CDR2 SYGVKD. The CDR3 spans 15 residues. Trimming took off 0 bases at V and 4 bases at J, with 12 bases between the two ends. CDR3 sequence: CAISESWGPSTEAFF. The CDR3 DNA follows: TGTGCCATCAGTGAGTCGTGGGGACCGAGCACTGAAGCTTTCTTT.

This clonotype was seen ten or more times. The CDR3 nucleotides are TGCGCCAGTGCCGGGACTCCGAACACCGGGGAGCTGTTTTTT. This codes for CASAGTPNTGELFF. The V and J genes are TRBV5-1 and TRBJ2-2; TRBD2 is a possible D gene (6 bases). Germline V gene data show CDR1 as SGHRS and CDR2 as YFSETQ. This CDR3 is 14 amino acids long. V was shortened by 8 bases and J by 0 bases, with 11 bases between the two germline ends.